This entry describes one T cell receptor beta chain. Its recognized antigen is unknown. Nothing much larger sits one base from this clone, and base qualities are not available. This entry belongs to a study of TIL therapy for anti-PD-1-resistant metastatic lung cancer (dated by TCRdb to about 2021). Regarding the research as a whole: Tumors were harvested prior to any PD-1/PD-L1 blockade, after which nivolumab was administered to patients, and lymphodepletion, expanded TIL infusion and IL-2 were given to patients who progressed. Enrolled patients had a median age of around 51 years (range roughly 38-75) and a median tumor PD-L1 proportion score of around 5.6%. Most of the cohort had lung adenocarcinoma, a few tumors were EGFR-mutant and two were ALK-rearranged, and half of the patients were current or former smokers. Across the cohort, whole-exome sequencing showed a median non-synonymous tumor mutation burden of roughly 1.5 mutations per megabase. Clonotypes were tracked across tumor, expanded TIL product and serial blood samples by T cell receptor beta sequencing of tumor and peripheral blood.

The study at large found these results: The study protocol defined all tumor marker inferences as exploratory. The cohort was highly selected, including more treatment-naive, never-smoker and oncogene-addicted patients than is typical, which limits generalizability. Clonotypes from the infused TIL partially replaced the baseline peripheral repertoire and then declined over months, and persistence showed no apparent association with response.

Using bias-controlled multiplex PCR with the immunoSEQ v3 hsTCRB kit, the TCR beta CDR3 regions were amplified from genomic DNA. TCR libraries were sequenced on an Illumina NextSeq 500 to around 1.9 million read pairs for survey level or roughly 4.5-6.5 million for deep level. The paper's data handling went like this. The immunoSEQ Analyzer software assigned V, D and J genes, filtered out non-productive sequences, and reported clonality. To compare repertoires between infused TIL and blood, productive Simpson clonality was used along with the Morisita overlap index of productive TRB rearrangements. The absolute count of a clonotype in blood was estimated by multiplying the lymphocyte count by the CD3+ fraction and by the productive frequency of the clone. TCRdb re-hosts the immuneACCESS table, in-frame sequences only. Its copies lack some clones; in the studies checked, an unresolved V gene accounts for under half of them, and the cause for the rest is not known. V and J calls and clone size come straight from that table; D and trimming were deduced from the DNA. The sample has tens of thousands of clones on record, 79% of them singletons. Under 5.5% of the sample lies in the top ten.

In the paper's terms, the time point label means: pre-treatment sample, taken before nivolumab and TIL therapy. Adults with stage 4 NSCLC were enrolled from 2017 to January 2020 in a dual-center phase I trial. The samples were drawn from an open-label, single-arm phase I trial testing tumor-infiltrating lymphocyte therapy combined with nivolumab in advanced non-small cell lung cancer. Blood mononuclear cells from EDTA tubes were separated on a Ficoll gradient and snap-frozen as pellets, and DNA was extracted from the cells using a Qiagen mini-prep kit. CDR1 and CDR2 (SGHTS, YDEGEE) derive from the germline V gene. Its CDR3 holds 12 amino acids, cysteine through phenylalanine. The retained sequence is limited to the CDR3, 36 bases, with the frame set at the first base. V is reduced by 3 bases and J by 9 bases, leaving a spacing of 10 bases between them.

Source: blood, taken at baseline. This receptor was taken from a woman aged 30 to 85 with non-small cell lung cancer. Recombination joined TRBV5-8 with TRBJ2-1; no confident D gene assignment can be made. The CDR3: CASSSSGGEQFF. The nucleotide sequence reads as follows: TGTGCCAGCAGCTCAAGTGGTGGTGAGCAGTTCTTC.